This T cell receptor (beta chain) stems from a study of T-cell memory formation after mild COVID-19. The V gene's germline CDR1 is SGHTA and CDR2 FQGTGA. V shed 5 bases, J shed 6 bases, and the junction held 7 bases outside the gene matches. CDR3 length equals 15 residues. TCRdb passed the 5' RACE reads through MiXCR, listing each CDR3 protein once. The sample shows approximately 340,000 distinct CDR3 sequences, roughly 13% of them seen only once. J is TRBJ2-3 and V is TRBV7-3; 11 bases fit TRBD2. Sequenced: PBMCs or a T cell subset sorted from them (not recorded which). This TCR derives from a man aged 18 to 35 who had mild COVID-19 (a few samples of this study predate the infection). Cell type and time point are not known. The CDR3 DNA sequence: TGTGCCAGCAGCGCGAAGACTAGCGGGGCGGATACGCAGTATTTT. It specifies CASSAKTSGADTQYF.